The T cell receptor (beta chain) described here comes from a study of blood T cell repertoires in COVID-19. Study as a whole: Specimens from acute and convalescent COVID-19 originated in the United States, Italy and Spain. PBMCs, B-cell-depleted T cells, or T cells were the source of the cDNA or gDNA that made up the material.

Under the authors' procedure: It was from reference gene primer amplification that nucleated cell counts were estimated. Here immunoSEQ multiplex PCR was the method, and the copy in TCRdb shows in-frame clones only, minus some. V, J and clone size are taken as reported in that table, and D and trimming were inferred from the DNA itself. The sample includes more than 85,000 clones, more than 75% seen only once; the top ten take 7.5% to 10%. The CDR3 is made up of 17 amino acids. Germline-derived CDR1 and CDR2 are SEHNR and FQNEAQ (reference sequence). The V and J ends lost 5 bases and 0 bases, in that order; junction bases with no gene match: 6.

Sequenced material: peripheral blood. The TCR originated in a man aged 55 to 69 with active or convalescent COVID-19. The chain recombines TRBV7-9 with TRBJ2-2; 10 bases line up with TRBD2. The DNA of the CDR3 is TGTGCCAGCAGCAAGGGGACTAGCGCACCGAACACCGGGGAGCTGTTTTTT. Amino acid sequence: CASSKGTSAPNTGELFF.